This TCR beta chain is from a study of cytomegalovirus exposure and HLA in healthy donors. Study-wide context: From about 180 million T cells, an earlier analysis saw roughly 100 million unique TCR beta sequences. Study observations and caveats: Earlier analysis found most TCR beta V segments productive about 90% or about 30% of the time. Most likely, a cluster of highly shared sequence variants arose as a sequencing artifact.

V was shortened by 2 bases and J by 5 bases, with 13 bases between the two germline ends. Germline loops: CDR1 MNHEY, CDR2 SMNVEV (reference sequence). This CDR3 has 14 amino acids. Regarding this clone: What it recognizes is unknown.

PCR employed 60 Vbeta and 13 Jbeta primers. Clones were read by immunoSEQ multiplex PCR, and TCRdb kept only the in-frame ones, dropping some. The data contain about 130,000 clones, roughly 82% of them singletons. This TCR was recovered from a male donor in good health and CMV-seropositive. The sample comprised PBMCs. The chain recombines TRBV27 with TRBJ2-7; tentative D call: TRBD1 (5 bases). DNA of the CDR3: TGTGCCAGCAGTTTAGAAGGGGCCAGTCACGAGCAGTACTTC. Amino acids: CASSLEGASHEQYF.